This T cell receptor (beta chain) derives from a study of neoadjuvant nivolumab and ipilimumab in lung cancer. For the study at large: Nivolumab 3 mg/kg was given days 1, 15 and 29, plus ipilimumab 1 mg/kg day 1 in combination. Overall study results and limits: Only two of four nivolumab-treated tumors gained richness and clonality by surgery. TCR clonality did not significantly correlate with pathologic tumor regression.

The CDR3 contains 16 residues. Trimming removed 0 bases at V and 0 bases at J, with 10 bases between. Germline V lookup: CDR1 SGHNT, CDR2 YYREEE (reference sequence). Remarks on this clone: Its antigen is currently unknown.

Some clones are missing from TCRdb's copy, which holds only in-frame ones; the method was immunoSEQ multiplex PCR. The sample shows 13,000 or so clones, approximately 94% of them seen only once. Sequencing was performed on peripheral blood, taken after neoadjuvant nivolumab, alone or with ipilimumab, at or shortly before surgery. This clonotype was obtained from an adult with non-small cell lung cancer. This chain links TRBV5-4 with TRBJ1-3, with unresolved D. CDR3 region: CASSLDGFSSGNTIYF. The CDR3 coding sequence is TGTGCCAGCAGCTTGGACGGCTTTAGCTCTGGAAACACCATATATTTT.